In this sample, the clone carrying this TCR beta chain turned up once. Its specificity is unknown. This CDR3 region has 13 residues. Trimming removed 2 bases at V and 1 base at J, with 5 bases between. CDR1 SGDLS and CDR2 YYNGEE come from the germline V gene. The data derive from a study of cytomegalovirus exposure and HLA in healthy donors. The overall study: According to later analysis, the same platform produced the 130 or so validation and several hundred first-cohort repertoires.

Broader study findings: Confirmation in vitro established that a few CMV-associated chains were specific for CMV antigens. Usually a TCR sequence was rare, but some public TCRs were found in many donors. A list of 150 or so TCR beta chains associated with cytomegalovirus was given.

The method was immunoSEQ multiplex PCR; TCRdb's version includes in-frame clones alone and lacks a portion of them. Of about 110,000 clones in the sample, approximately 94% are singletons; the top ten hold 0.67%. Sequencing used PBMCs. This rearrangement joins TRBV9 to TRBJ2-3; D might be TRBD2 (5 bases). The receptor was isolated from a woman in her late teens or twenties in good health and CMV-seronegative. CDR3 in DNA: TGTGCCAGCAGCGTGCGGGGCACAGATACGCAGTATTTT. As protein: CASSVRGTDTQYF.